In its sample, the clone carrying this T cell receptor beta chain was seen once. What it binds is not known. The sample originates from a study of cytomegalovirus exposure and HLA in healthy donors. Study outcomes and limitations: Productive rates of about 87% or about 30% were seen for most TCR beta V segments in an earlier analysis. What a later analysis showed was that several of the most significant clusters appeared linked to common viral pathogens.

Deletions cut 0 bases from V and 1 base from J, with 7 bases between. The germline V gene has CDR1 SGHDT and CDR2 YYEEEE. The CDR3 contains 14 residues. PCR used 60 Vbeta primers and 13 Jbeta primers. Produced via immunoSEQ multiplex PCR; TCRdb's table is partial and in-frame only. The sample contains about 140,000 clones, around 80% of which appear only once. The V and J genes are TRBV5-6 and TRBJ1-1; D not resolved. Sequencing was carried out using PBMCs. The sequence was collected from a boy aged 2 to 10 in good health and CMV-seronegative. CDR3 in amino acids: CASSLVVSNTEAFF. In DNA, the CDR3 is TGTGCCAGCAGCTTGGTCGTCTCGAACACTGAAGCTTTCTTT.